This T cell receptor beta chain was captured in a study of T cells in Graves' hyperthyroidism and ophthalmopathy. The V segment lost 9 bases and the J segment 5 bases; nucleotides outside the gene matches: 11. The CDR3 is 14 amino acids. Germline CDR1 is MDHEN and CDR2 is SYDVKM. TCR beta CDR3 regions were amplified from RNA transcripts. The HTBI primer set served for first-round RT-PCR of the TCR CDR3. MiXCR was run by TCRdb on the multiplex PCR reads, yielding one entry per CDR3 protein. This table holds 500,000 to 600,000 distinct CDR3 sequences, 35% to 55% found once. The sequenced sample was peripheral blood or thyroid tissue (not recorded which). The clonotype comes from an adult woman with Graves' disease, either hyperthyroidism or ophthalmopathy (not recorded which). The rearrangement uses TRBV28 and TRBJ2-7; the match to TRBD1 covers 9 bases. CDR3 nucleotides: TGTGCCAGTGACAGGGGGAGGGGTCCCCACGAGCAGTACTTC. This translates into CASDRGRGPHEQYF.